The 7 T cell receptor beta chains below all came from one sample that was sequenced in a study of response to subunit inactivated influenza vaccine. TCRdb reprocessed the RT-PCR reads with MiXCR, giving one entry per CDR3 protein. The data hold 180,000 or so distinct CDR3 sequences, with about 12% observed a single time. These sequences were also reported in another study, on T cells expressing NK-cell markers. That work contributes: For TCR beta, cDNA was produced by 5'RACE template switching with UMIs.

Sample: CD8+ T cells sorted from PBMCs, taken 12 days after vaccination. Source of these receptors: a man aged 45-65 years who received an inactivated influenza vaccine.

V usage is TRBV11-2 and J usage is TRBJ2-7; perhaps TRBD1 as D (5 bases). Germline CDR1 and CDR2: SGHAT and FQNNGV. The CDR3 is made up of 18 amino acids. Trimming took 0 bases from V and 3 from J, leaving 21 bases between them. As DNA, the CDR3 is TGTGCCAGCAGCTTAGATCGCGACAGATTCCCCTCTCTCTACGAGCAGTACTTC. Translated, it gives CASSLDRDRFPSLYEQYF.

As DNA, the CDR3 is TGTGCCAGCAGCTCCCGGACAGGGTTGGCAGATACGCAGTATTTT. Its translation is CASSSRTGLADTQYF. This chain links TRBV7-9 with TRBJ2-3, with TRBD1 identical over 8 bases. J gave up 4 bases and V 4 bases, and 7 bases lay outside the gene matches. This CDR3 is built from 15 residues. Germline CDR1 reads SEHNR; CDR2 reads FQNEAQ (reference sequence). Filled out from reference TRBV7-9 and TRBJ2-3, the complete variable domain reads DTGVSQNPRHKITKRGQNVTFRCDPISEHNRLYWYRQTLGQGPEFLTYFQNEAQLEKSRLLSDRFSAERPKGSFSTLEIQRTEQGDSAMYLCASSSRTGLADTQYFGPGTRLTVL.

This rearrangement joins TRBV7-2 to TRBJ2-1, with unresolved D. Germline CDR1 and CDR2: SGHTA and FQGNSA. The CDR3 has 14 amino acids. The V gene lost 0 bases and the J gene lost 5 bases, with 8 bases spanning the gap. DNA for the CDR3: TGTGCCAGCAGCTTAGCGGCGGCAGACAATGAGCAGTTCTTC. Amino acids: CASSLAAADNEQFF.

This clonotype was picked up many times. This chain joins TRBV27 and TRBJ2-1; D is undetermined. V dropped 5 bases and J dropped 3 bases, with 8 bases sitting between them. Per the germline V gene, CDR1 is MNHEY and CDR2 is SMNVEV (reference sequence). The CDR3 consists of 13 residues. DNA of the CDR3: TGTGCCAGCAGTGACGGCCTCTACAATGAGCAGTTCTTC. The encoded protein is CASSDGLYNEQFF.

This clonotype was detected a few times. The CDR3 DNA reads as TGTGCCAGCAGTTACAGTCATCCCCCCTACGAGCAGTACTTC. Translated, it gives CASSYSHPPYEQYF. V and J are TRBV6-2 or TRBV6-3 and TRBJ2-7, with D unresolved. CDR1 MNHEY and CDR2 SVGEGT come from the germline V gene. This CDR3 region has 14 residues. The V end was cut by 2 bases, the J end by 2 bases, with 10 bases between.

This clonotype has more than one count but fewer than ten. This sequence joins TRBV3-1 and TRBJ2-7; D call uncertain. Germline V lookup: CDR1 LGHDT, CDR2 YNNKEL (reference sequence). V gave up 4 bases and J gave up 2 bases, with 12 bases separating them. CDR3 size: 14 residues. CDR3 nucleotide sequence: TGTGCCAGCAGCCCCGCAGGCGGAGCCTACGAGCAGTACTTC. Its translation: CASSPAGGAYEQYF.

The CDR3 region has the DNA TGTGCCAGCAGCCAAGACTGGACTAGCGGGAGGTCCTACAATGAGCAGTTCTTC. It is translated as CASSQDWTSGRSYNEQFF. The chain combines TRBV3-1 with TRBJ2-1; 14 nucleotides line up with TRBD2. CDR3 length: 18 amino acids. The junction had 2 bases not matched to a gene; V was cut back by 0 bases and J by 1 base. From germline, CDR1 is LGHDT and CDR2 YNNKEL (reference sequence).